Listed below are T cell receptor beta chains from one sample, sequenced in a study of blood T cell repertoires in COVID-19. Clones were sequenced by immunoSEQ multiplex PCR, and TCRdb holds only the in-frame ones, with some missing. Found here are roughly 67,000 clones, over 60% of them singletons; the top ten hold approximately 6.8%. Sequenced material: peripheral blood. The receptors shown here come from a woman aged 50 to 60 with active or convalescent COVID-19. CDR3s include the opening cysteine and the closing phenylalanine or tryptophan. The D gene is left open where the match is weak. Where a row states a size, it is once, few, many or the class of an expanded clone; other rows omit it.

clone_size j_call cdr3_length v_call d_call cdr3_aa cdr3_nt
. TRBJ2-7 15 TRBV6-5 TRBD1 CASSIGQGDYYEQYF TGTGCCAGCAGCATCGGACAGGGGGACTATTACGAGCAGTACTTC
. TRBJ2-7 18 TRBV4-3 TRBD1 CASSQDGAGQGISYEQYF TGCGCCAGCAGCCAAGATGGGGCGGGACAGGGGATTTCCTACGAGCAGTACTTC
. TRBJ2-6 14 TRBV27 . CASRHYEGANVLTF TGTGCCAGCCGCCATTACGAGGGGGCCAACGTCCTGACTTTC
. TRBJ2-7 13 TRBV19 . CASSGSREYEQYF TGTGCCAGTAGTGGGAGTAGGGAATACGAGCAGTACTTC
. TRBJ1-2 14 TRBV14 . CASSPRTLNYGYTF TGTGCCAGCAGCCCCCGGACACTTAACTATGGCTACACCTTC
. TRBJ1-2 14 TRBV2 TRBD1 CASSRQGTRDGYTF TGTGCCAGCAGCCGACAGGGGACCAGGGATGGCTACACCTTC
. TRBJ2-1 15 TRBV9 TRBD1 CASSVRDRAYNEQFF TGTGCCAGCAGCGTTAGGGACAGGGCCTACAATGAGCAGTTCTTC
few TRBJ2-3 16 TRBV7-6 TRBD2 CASSLPTSGGPDTQYF TGTGCCAGCAGCCTGCCTACGTCGGGAGGACCAGATACGCAGTATTTT
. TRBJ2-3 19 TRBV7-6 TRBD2 CASSPAPSLAGGPADTQYF TGTGCCAGCAGCCCAGCTCCCTCACTAGCGGGAGGGCCAGCAGATACGCAGTATTTT
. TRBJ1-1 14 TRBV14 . CASSPNPGDTEAFF TGTGCCAGCAGCCCTAATCCGGGGGACACTGAAGCTTTCTTT
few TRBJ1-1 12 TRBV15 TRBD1 CATSRSTGKAFF TGTGCCACCAGCAGATCGACAGGGAAAGCTTTCTTT
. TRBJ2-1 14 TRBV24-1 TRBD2 CATSALLAFNEQFF TGTGCCACCAGTGCTTTACTAGCGTTCAATGAGCAGTTCTTC
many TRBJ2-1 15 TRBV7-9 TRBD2 CASSTGLAEYNEQFF TGTGCCAGCAGCACGGGACTAGCGGAGTACAATGAGCAGTTCTTC
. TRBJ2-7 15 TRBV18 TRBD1 CASSQTGTGSDEQYF TGTGCCAGCTCACAAACCGGGACAGGGTCCGACGAGCAGTACTTC
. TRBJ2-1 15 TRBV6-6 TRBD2 CASSYSLAGGNEQFF TGTGCCAGCAGTTACTCGCTAGCGGGGGGGAATGAGCAGTTCTTC
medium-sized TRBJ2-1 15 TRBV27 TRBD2 CASSSSGPSYNEQFF TGTGCCAGCAGTTCTAGCGGACCCTCCTACAATGAGCAGTTCTTC
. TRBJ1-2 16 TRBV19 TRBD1 CASSKGTGAGDYGYTF TGTGCCAGTAGTAAGGGGACAGGGGCCGGTGACTATGGCTACACCTTC
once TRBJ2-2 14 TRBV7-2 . CASSPQGNTGELFF TGTGCCAGCAGCCCTCAGGGGAACACCGGGGAGCTGTTTTTT
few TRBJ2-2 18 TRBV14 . CASSQDRDSAGADRPLFF TGTGCCAGCAGCCAAGATCGGGATTCGGCAGGGGCGGACCGGCCGCTGTTTTTT
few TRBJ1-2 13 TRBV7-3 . CASSFDNFYGYTF TGTGCCAGCAGCTTTGATAACTTCTATGGCTACACCTTC
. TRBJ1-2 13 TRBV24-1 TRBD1 CATSDSGGFGYTF TGTGCCACCAGTGATTCAGGGGGATTTGGCTACACCTTC
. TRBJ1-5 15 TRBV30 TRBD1 CAWSAGTAINQPQHF TGTGCCTGGAGTGCCGGGACAGCCATTAATCAGCCCCAGCATTTT
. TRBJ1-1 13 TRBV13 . CASSLGGHLEAFF TGTGCCAGCAGCTTAGGGGGACACCTTGAAGCTTTCTTT
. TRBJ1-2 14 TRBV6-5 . CASILYGGPYGYTF TGTGCCAGCATCCTTTACGGGGGACCCTATGGCTACACCTTC
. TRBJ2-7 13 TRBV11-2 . CASSLARDGGQYF TGTGCCAGCAGCTTAGCCAGGGACGGGGGGCAGTACTTC
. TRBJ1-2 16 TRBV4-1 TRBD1 CASSQPTRGRDYGYTF TGCGCCAGCAGCCAACCCACGAGGGGGCGCGACTATGGCTACACCTTC
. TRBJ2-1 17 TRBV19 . CASSMERRGSVYNEQFF TGTGCCAGTAGTATGGAGCGGCGGGGTTCTGTCTACAATGAGCAGTTCTTC
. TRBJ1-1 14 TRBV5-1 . CASSLAGVSTEAFF TGCGCCAGCAGCTTGGCGGGGGTATCAACTGAAGCTTTCTTT
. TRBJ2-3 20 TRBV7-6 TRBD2 CASSLAPRTGTSGSADTQYF TGTGCCAGCAGCTTAGCGCCCAGAACCGGGACTAGCGGGAGTGCAGATACGCAGTATTTT
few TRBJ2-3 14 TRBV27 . CASSLSAPGDTQYF TGTGCCAGCAGTTTATCGGCCCCAGGAGATACGCAGTATTTT
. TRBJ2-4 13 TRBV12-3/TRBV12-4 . CASKSRAKNIQYF TGTGCCAGCAAATCGAGAGCCAAAAACATTCAGTACTTC
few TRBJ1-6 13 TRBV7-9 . CASSLGLGSPLHF TGTGCCAGCAGCTTGGGTCTAGGTTCACCCCTCCACTTT
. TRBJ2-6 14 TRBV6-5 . CASRTGSGANVLTF TGTGCCAGCAGAACCGGCTCTGGGGCCAACGTCCTGACTTTC
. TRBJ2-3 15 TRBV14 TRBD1 CASSRDRDPTDTQYF TGTGCCAGCAGCCGGGACAGGGACCCAACAGATACGCAGTATTTT
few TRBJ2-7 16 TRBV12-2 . CASRLVEESFSNEQYF TGTGCAAGTCGCTTAGTGGAGGAGTCTTTTTCCAACGAGCAGTACTTC
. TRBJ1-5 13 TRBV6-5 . CASRQNSNQPQHF TGTGCCAGCCGCCAGAATAGCAATCAGCCCCAGCATTTT
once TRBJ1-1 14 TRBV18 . CASSPNTGSTEAFF TGTGCCAGCTCACCAAATACAGGGAGCACTGAAGCTTTCTTT
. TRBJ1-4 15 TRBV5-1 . CASSLARATNEKLFF TGCGCCAGCAGCTTGGCTCGGGCAACTAATGAAAAACTGTTTTTT
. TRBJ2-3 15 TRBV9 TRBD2 CASSPTSLETDTQYF TGTGCCAGCAGCCCGACTAGCCTTGAGACAGATACGCAGTATTTT
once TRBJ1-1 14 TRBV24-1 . CATTSGYENTEAFF TGTGCCACCACCAGCGGGTATGAGAACACTGAAGCTTTCTTT
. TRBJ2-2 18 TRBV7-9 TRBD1 CASSLYRGTGGRIGELFF TGTGCCAGCAGCTTATACCGGGGGACAGGGGGCAGGATCGGGGAGCTGTTTTTT
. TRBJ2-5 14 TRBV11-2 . CASRSGGGRETQYF TGTGCCAGCAGATCAGGTGGGGGCCGGGAGACCCAGTACTTC
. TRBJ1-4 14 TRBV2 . CASSGRGFGEKLFF TGTGCCAGCAGTGGTAGGGGCTTTGGTGAAAAACTGTTTTTT
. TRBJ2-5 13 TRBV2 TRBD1 CASSGDRQETQYF TGTGCCAGCAGTGGGGACAGGCAAGAGACCCAGTACTTC
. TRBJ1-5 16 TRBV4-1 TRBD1 CASSHSLVRGPQPQHF TGCGCCAGCAGCCATTCTCTGGTCAGGGGGCCGCAGCCCCAGCATTTT
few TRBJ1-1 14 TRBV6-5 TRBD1 CASSYSKGALGAFF TGTGCCAGCAGTTACTCGAAGGGGGCGCTTGGAGCTTTCTTT
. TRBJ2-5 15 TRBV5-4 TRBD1 CASSLGTGPVQTQYF TGTGCCAGCAGCCTGGGGACAGGGCCAGTTCAGACCCAGTACTTC
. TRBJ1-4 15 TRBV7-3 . CASSQNGGTNEKLFF TGTGCCAGCAGCCAAAACGGGGGGACTAATGAAAAACTGTTTTTT
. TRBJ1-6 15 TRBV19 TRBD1 CASSIRQGSNSPLHF TGTGCCAGTAGTATTCGACAGGGCTCTAATTCACCCCTCCACTTT
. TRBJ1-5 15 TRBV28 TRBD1 CASTPRTGPNQPQHF TGTGCCAGCACCCCAAGGACAGGGCCAAATCAGCCCCAGCATTTT
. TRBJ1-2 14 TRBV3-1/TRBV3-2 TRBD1 CASSRRDSNYGYTF TGTGCCAGCAGCCGCAGGGACAGTAACTATGGCTACACCTTC
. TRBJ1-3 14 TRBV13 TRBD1 CASSPTGGKNTIYF TGTGCCAGCAGCCCCACAGGGGGGAAAAACACCATATATTTT
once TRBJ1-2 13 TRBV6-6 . CASRSQEFWGYTF TGTGCCAGCAGGTCACAGGAGTTTTGGGGCTACACCTTC
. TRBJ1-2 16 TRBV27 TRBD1 CASSLKPGQGNYGYTF TGTGCCAGCAGTTTGAAACCGGGACAGGGTAACTATGGCTACACCTTC
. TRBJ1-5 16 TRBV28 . CASSLWIGDSNQPQHF TGTGCCAGCAGTTTATGGATAGGGGATAGCAATCAGCCCCAGCATTTT
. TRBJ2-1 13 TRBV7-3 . CASSGDSAGEQFF TGTGCCAGCAGCGGCGACTCTGCGGGTGAGCAGTTCTTC
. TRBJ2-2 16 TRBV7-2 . CASSSLQGGDTGELFF TGTGCCAGCAGCTCTCTACAGGGGGGGGACACCGGGGAGCTGTTTTTT
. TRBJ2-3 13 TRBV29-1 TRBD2 CSLLGGRGDTQYF TGCAGCCTTTTAGGCGGGAGGGGAGATACGCAGTATTTT
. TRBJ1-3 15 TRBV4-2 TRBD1 CASSEGQPVGNTIYF TGTGCCAGCAGTGAGGGACAGCCCGTTGGAAACACCATATATTTT